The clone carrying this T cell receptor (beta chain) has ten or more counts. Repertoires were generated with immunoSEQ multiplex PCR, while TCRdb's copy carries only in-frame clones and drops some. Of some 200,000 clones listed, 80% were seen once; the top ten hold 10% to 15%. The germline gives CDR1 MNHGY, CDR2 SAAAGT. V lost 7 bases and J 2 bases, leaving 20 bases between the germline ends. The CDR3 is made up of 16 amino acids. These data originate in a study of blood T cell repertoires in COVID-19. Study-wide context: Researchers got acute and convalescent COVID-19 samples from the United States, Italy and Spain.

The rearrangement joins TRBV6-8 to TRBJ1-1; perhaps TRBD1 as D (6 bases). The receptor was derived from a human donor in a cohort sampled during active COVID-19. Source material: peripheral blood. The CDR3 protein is CASMNDLGDKNTEAFF. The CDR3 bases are TGTGCCAGCATGAATGACTTAGGGGACAAAAACACTGAAGCTTTCTTT.